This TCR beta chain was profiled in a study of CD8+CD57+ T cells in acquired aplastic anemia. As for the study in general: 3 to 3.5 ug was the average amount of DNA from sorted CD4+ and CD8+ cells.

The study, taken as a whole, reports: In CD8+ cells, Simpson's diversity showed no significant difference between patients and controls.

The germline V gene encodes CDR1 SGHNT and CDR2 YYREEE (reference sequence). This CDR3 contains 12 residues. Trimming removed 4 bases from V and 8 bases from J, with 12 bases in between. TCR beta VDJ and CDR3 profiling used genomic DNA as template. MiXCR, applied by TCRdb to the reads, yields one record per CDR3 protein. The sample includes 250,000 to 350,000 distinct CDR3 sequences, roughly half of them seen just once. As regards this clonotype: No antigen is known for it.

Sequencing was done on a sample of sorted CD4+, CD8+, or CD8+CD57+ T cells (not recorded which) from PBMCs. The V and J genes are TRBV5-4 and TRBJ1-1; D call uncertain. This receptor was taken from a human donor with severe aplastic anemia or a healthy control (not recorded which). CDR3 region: CASSRDTPEAFF. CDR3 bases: TGTGCCAGCAGCAGGGATACACCAGAAGCTTTCTTT.